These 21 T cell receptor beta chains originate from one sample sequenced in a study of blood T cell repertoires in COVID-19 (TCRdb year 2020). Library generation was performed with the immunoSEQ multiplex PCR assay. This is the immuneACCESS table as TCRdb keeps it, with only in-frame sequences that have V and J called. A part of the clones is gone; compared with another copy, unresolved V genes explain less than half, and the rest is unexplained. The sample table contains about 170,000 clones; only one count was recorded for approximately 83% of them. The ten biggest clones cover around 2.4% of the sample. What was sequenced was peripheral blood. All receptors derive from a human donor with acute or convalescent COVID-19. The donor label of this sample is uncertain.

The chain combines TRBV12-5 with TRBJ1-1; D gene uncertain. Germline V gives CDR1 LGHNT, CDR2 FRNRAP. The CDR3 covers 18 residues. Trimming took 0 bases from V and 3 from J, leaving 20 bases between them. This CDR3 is CASGLVTGFRQADTEAFF. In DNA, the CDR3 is TGTGCTAGTGGTTTGGTTACGGGGTTTAGGCAAGCGGACACTGAAGCTTTCTTT.

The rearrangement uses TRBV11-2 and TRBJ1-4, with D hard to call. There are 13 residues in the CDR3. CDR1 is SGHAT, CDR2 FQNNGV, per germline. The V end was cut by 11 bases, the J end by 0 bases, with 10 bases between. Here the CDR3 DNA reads TGTGCCTCTACCCGCGCAACTAATGAAAAACTGTTTTTT. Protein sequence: CASTRATNEKLFF.

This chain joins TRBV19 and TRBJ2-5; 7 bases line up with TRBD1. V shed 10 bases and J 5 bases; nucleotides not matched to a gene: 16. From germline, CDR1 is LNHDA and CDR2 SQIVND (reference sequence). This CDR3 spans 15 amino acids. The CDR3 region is CATRQGRVGVETQYF. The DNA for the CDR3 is TGTGCCACTAGACAGGGCCGGGTAGGGGTCGAGACCCAGTACTTC.

CDR3 amino acids: CAWSRSTVYEKLFF. CDR3 DNA: TGTGCCTGGAGTAGATCGACAGTTTATGAAAAACTGTTTTTT. The V and J genes are TRBV30 and TRBJ1-4, with D possibly matching TRBD1 (5 bases). This CDR3 has 14 amino acids. In germline, CDR1 is GTSNPN, CDR2 SVGIG (reference sequence). The V end was cut by 2 bases, the J end by 6 bases, with 13 bases between.

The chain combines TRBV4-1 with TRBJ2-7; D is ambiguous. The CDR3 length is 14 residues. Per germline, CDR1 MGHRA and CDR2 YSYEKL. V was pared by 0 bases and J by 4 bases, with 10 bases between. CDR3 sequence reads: CASSQEAPPYEQYF. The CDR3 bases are TGCGCCAGCAGCCAAGAGGCCCCCCCGTACGAGCAGTACTTC.

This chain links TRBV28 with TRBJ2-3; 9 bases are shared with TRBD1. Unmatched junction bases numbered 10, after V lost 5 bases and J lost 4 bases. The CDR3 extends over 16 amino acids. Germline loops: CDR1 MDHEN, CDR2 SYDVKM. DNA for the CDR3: TGTGCCAGCAGTCCGCACGGGACAGGGTCGGCAGATACGCAGTATTTT. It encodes CASSPHGTGSADTQYF.

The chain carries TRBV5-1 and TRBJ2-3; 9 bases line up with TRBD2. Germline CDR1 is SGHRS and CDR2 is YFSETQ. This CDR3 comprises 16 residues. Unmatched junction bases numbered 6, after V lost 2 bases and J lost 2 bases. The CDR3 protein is CASSLPSGTNTDTQYF. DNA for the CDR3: TGCGCCAGCAGCTTACCTAGCGGGACAAACACAGATACGCAGTATTTT. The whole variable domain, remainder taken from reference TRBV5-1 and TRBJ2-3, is KAGVTQTPRYLIKTRGQQVTLSCSPISGHRSVSWYQQTPGQGLQFLFEYFSETQRNKGNFPGRFSGRQFSNSRSEMNVSTLELGDSALYLCASSLPSGTNTDTQYFGPGTRLTVL.

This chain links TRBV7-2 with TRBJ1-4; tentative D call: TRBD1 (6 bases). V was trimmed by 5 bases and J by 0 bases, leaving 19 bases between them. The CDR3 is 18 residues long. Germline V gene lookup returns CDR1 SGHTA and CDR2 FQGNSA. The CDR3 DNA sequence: TGTGCCAGCAGCCCCCGTCGTGCAGGGGCGACAACTAATGAAAAACTGTTTTTT. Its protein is CASSPRRAGATTNEKLFF.

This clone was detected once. The CDR3 reads CASSLVQGTTEAFF. The CDR3 DNA follows: TGTGCCAGCAGCTTAGTCCAGGGTACCACTGAAGCTTTCTTT. The chain couples TRBV7-9 to TRBJ1-1; D may be TRBD1 (5 bases). V was trimmed by 1 base and J by 4 bases, leaving 10 bases between them. In germline, CDR1 is SEHNR, CDR2 FQNEAQ (reference sequence). The CDR3 extends over 14 amino acids.

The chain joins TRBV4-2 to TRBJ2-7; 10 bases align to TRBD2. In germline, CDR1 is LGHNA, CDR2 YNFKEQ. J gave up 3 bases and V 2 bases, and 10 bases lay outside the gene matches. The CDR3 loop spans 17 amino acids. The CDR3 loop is CASSQTRLAGVFYEQYF. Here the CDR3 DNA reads TGTGCCAGCAGCCAAACAAGGCTAGCGGGAGTTTTCTACGAGCAGTACTTC.

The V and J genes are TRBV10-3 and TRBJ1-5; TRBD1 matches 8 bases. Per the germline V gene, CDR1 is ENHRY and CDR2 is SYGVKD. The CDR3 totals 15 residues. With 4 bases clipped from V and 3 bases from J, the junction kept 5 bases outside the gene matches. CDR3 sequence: CAISGTGFSNQPQHF. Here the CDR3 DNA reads TGTGCCATCAGTGGGACAGGGTTTTCCAATCAGCCCCAGCATTTT.

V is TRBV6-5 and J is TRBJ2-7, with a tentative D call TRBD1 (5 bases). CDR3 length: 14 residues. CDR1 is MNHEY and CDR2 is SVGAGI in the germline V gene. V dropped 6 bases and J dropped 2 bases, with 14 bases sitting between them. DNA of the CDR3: TGTGCCAGCAGCAAGACAGCTTCAACCTACGAGCAGTACTTC. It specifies CASSKTASTYEQYF.

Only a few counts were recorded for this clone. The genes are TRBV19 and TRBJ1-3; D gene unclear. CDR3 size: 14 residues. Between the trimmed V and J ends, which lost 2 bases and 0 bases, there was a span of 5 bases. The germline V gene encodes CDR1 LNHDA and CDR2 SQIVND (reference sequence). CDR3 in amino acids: CASSIQFSGNTIYF. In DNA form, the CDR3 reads TGTGCCAGTAGTATACAGTTCTCTGGAAACACCATATATTTT.

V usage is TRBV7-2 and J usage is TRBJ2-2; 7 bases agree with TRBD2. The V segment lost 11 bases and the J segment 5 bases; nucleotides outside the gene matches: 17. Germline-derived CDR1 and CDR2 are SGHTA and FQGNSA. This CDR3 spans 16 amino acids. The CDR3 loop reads CAGRTSSGFETGELFF. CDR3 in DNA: TGTGCCGGACGAACGTCTAGCGGTTTTGAGACCGGGGAGCTGTTTTTT. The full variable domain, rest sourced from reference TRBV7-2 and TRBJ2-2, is GAGVSQSPSNKVTEKGKDVELRCDPISGHTALYWYRQSLGQGLEFLIYFQGNSAPDKSGLPSDRFSAERTGGSVSTLTIQRTQQEDSAVYLCAGRTSSGFETGELFFGEGSRLTVL.

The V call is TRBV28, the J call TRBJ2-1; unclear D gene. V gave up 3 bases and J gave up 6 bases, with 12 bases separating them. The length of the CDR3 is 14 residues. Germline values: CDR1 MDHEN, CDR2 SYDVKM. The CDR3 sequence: CASSFQVWRNEQFF. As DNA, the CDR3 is TGTGCCAGCAGTTTCCAGGTTTGGCGCAATGAGCAGTTCTTC.

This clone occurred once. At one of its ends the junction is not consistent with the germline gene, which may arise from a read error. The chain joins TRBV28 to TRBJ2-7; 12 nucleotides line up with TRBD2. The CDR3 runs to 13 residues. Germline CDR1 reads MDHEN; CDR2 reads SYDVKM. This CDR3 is CASSSPSLAGGFF. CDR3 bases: TGTGCCAGCAGTTCTCCGTCCCTAGCGGGAGGGTTTTTC.

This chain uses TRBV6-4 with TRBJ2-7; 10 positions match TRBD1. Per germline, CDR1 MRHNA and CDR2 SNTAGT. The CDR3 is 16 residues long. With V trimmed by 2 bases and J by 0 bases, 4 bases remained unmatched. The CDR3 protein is CASSDRQGARSYEQYF. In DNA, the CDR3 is TGTGCCAGCAGTGACCGACAGGGGGCCCGCTCCTACGAGCAGTACTTC.

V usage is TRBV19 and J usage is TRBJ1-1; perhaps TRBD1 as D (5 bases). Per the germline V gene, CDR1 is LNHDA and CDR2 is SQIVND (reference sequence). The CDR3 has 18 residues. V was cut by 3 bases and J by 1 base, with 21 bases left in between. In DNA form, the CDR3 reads TGTGCCAGTAGTATGTCATTTTTGGGGCCGAACCAGAACACTGAAGCTTTCTTT. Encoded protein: CASSMSFLGPNQNTEAFF. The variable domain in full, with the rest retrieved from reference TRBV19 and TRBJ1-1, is DGGITQSPKYLFRKEGQNVTLSCEQNLNHDAMYWYRQDPGQGLRLIYYSQIVNDFQKGDIAEGYSVSREKKESFPLTVTSAQKNPTAFYLCASSMSFLGPNQNTEAFFGQGTRLTVV.

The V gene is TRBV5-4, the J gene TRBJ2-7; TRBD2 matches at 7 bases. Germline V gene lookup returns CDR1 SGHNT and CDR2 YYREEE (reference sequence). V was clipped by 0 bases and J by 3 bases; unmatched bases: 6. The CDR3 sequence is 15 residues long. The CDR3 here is CASSLEGGSNYEQYF. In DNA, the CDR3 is TGTGCCAGCAGCTTGGAGGGAGGGAGTAACTACGAGCAGTACTTC.

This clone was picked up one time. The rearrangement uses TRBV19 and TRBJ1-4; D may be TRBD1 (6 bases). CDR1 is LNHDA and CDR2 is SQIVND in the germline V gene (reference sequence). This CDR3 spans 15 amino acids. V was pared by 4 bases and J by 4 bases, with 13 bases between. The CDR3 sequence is CASSTLQGNNEKLFF. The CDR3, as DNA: TGTGCCAGTAGTACCCTCCAGGGGAATAATGAAAAACTGTTTTTT.

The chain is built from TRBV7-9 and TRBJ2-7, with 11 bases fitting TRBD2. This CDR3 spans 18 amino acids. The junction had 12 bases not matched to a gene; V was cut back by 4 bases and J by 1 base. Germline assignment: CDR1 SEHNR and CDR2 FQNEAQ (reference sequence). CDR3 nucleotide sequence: TGTGCCAGCAGCTCGACCCTTTGGACTAGCGGGCGATCCTACGAGCAGTACTTC. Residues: CASSSTLWTSGRSYEQYF.